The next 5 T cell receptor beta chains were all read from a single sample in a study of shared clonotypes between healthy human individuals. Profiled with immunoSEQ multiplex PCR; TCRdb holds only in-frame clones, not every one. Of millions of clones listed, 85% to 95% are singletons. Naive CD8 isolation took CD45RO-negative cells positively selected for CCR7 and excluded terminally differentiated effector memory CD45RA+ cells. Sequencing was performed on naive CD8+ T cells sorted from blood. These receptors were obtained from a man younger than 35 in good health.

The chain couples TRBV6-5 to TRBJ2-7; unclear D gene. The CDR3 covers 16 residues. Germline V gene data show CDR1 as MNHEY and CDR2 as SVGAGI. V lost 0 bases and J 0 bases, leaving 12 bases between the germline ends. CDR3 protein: CASSYSGESSSYEQYF. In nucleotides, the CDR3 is TGTGCCAGCAGTTACTCCGGAGAGTCCAGCTCCTACGAGCAGTACTTC.

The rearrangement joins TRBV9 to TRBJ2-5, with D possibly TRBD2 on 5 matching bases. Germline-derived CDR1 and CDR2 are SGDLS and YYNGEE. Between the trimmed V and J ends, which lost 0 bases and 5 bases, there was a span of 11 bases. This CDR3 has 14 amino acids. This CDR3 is CASSVATGSETQYF. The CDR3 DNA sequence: TGTGCCAGCAGCGTAGCAACGGGGTCGGAGACCCAGTACTTC.

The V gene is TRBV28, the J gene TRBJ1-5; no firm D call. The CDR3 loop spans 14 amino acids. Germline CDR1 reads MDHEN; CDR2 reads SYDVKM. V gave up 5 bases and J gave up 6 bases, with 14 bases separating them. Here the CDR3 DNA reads TGTGCCAGCAGTGTGATTGGTTTGTTTCAGCCCCAGCATTTT. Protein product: CASSVIGLFQPQHF. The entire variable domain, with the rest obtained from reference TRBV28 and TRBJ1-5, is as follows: DVKVTQSSRYLVKRTGEKVFLECVQDMDHENMFWYRQDPGLGLRLIYFSYDVKMKEKGDIPEGYSVSREKKERFSLILESASTNQTSMYLCASSVIGLFQPQHFGDGTRLSIL.

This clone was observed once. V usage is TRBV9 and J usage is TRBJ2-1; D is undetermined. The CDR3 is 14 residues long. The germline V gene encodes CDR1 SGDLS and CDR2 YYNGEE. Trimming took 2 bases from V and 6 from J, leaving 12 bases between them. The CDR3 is CASSVRVDGNEQFF. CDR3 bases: TGTGCCAGCAGCGTCCGGGTCGACGGCAATGAGCAGTTCTTC.

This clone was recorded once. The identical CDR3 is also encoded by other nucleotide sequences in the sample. CDR3 nucleotides: TGTGCCAGCAGTTTAGCGTTAAGCTCCTACGAGCAGTACTTC. This encodes CASSLALSSYEQYF. The chain employs TRBV27 and TRBJ2-7; no reliable D call. Germline V gene lookup returns CDR1 MNHEY and CDR2 SMNVEV (reference sequence). The CDR3 is 14 amino acids. Trimming removed 2 bases at V and 0 bases at J, with 8 bases between.